Listed below are T cell receptor beta chains from one sample, sequenced in a study of cytomegalovirus exposure and HLA in healthy donors. Sequencing used immunoSEQ multiplex PCR; TCRdb keeps in-frame clones, though not all of them. The sample yields approximately 120,000 clones, roughly four fifths seen once. The specimen sequenced was PBMCs. These receptors originate from a young man in good health and CMV-seronegative. Each CDR3 is given with its conserved first and last residue. A D gene is named only where the DNA matches it firmly. Size values are once, few and many counts, or a class for expanded clones, and some rows have none.

>TRBV6-1|TRBD2|-|TRBJ2-6
TGTGCCAGCAGGAGCGGGGGTTCTGGGGCCAACGTCCTGACTTTC
CASRSGGSGANVLTF
>TRBV5-1|-|-|TRBJ2-4
TGCGCCAGCAGCCTCACAGGGACGGAGGCCAAAAACATTCAGTACTTC
CASSLTGTEAKNIQYF
>TRBV4-3|-|-|TRBJ1-1
TGCGCCAGCAGCCCCCTTGGCGGGCAAGCTTTCTTT
CASSPLGGQAFF
>TRBV7-3|TRBD1|-|TRBJ1-5
TGTGCCAGCAGTCTTCTCGGACAGGAAGATAGCAATCAGCCCCAGCATTTT
CASSLLGQEDSNQPQHF
>TRBV10-3|TRBD2|few|TRBJ2-2
TGTGCCAGCCGGACTAGCGGGGGCGCGAACACCGGGGAGCTGTTTTTT
CASRTSGGANTGELFF
>TRBV6-5|-|-|TRBJ1-2
TGTGCCAGCAGTTACTCTAGTGTCGTCGGCTACACCTTC
CASSYSSVVGYTF
>TRBV5-1|-|-|TRBJ1-2
TGCGCCAGCAGCTTGGTTCTTCGTAATGGCTACACCTTC
CASSLVLRNGYTF
>TRBV6-1|-|-|TRBJ1-1
TGTGCCAGCAGTGAATGGCTGCTGAACACTGAAGCTTTCTTT
CASSEWLLNTEAFF
>TRBV6-1|-|-|TRBJ2-7
TGTGCCAGCAGTCTGGACAACGAGCAGTACTTC
CASSLDNEQYF
>TRBV29-1|-|-|TRBJ1-1
TGCAGCGTTGAAGGGACATTGAACACTGAAGCTTTCTTT
CSVEGTLNTEAFF
>TRBV25-1|-|-|TRBJ1-3
TGTGCCAGCAGCCCCCCGGGGGGGCTAGCTGGAAACACCATATATTTT
CASSPPGGLAGNTIYF
>TRBV7-7|TRBD2|-|TRBJ2-3
TGTGCCAGCAGCTTAGGACTAGCGGGGGCAGATACGCAGTATTTT
CASSLGLAGADTQYF
>TRBV11-2|TRBD1|-|TRBJ2-7
TGTGCCAGCAGCATAGACAGGGGTCCGTACGAGCAGTACTTC
CASSIDRGPYEQYF
>TRBV13|TRBD2|-|TRBJ2-3
TGTGCCAGCAGCTTAGGCCGGGATAGCGGGGCCAGACCAGATACGCAGTATTTT
CASSLGRDSGARPDTQYF
>TRBV11-2|TRBD1|-|TRBJ2-7
TGTGCCAGCAGCCAGGGACAGGGTGCGACCTACGAGCAGTACTTC
CASSQGQGATYEQYF
>TRBV6-1|-|-|TRBJ1-5
TGTGCCAGCAGCCCAATTGTAGAGCAGCCCCAGCATTTT
CASSPIVEQPQHF
>TRBV14|-|-|TRBJ1-6
TGTGCCAGCAGCCAAGCACTAAATTCACCCCTCCACTTT
CASSQALNSPLHF
>TRBV19|TRBD2|-|TRBJ2-7
TGTGCCAGTAGTCGAAGGGCCGGGACTAGCGGGTCCTACGAGCAGTACTTC
CASSRRAGTSGSYEQYF
>TRBV7-9|TRBD1|-|TRBJ2-5
TGTGCCAGCAGCAGGGGACAGGGAGGCCAAGAGACCCAGTACTTC
CASSRGQGGQETQYF
>TRBV11-2|-|-|TRBJ1-1
TGTGCCAGCAGCTTAGAAGAGGGAACTGAAGCTTTCTTT
CASSLEEGTEAFF
>TRBV5-1|-|-|TRBJ1-1
TGCGCCAGCAGCGACCTAGGTGAAGCTTTCTTT
CASSDLGEAFF
>TRBV19|TRBD1|few|TRBJ1-4
TGTGCCAGTAGTGTGCGACAGGGGAATGAAAAACTGTTTTTT
CASSVRQGNEKLFF
>TRBV18|-|-|TRBJ1-2
TGTGCCAGCTCACCAGGGCGGCGAGGGGGGGATGGCTACACCTTC
CASSPGRRGGDGYTF
>TRBV4-1|-|few|TRBJ2-3
TGCGCCAGCAGCCAGGCTGTAGCCGGGACTCCTGACACAGATACGCAGTATTTT
CASSQAVAGTPDTDTQYF
>TRBV4-1|TRBD1|few|TRBJ2-2
TGCGCCAGCAGGGGAATGGACAGGGAAAACACCGGGGAGCTGTTTTTT
CASRGMDRENTGELFF
>TRBV18|TRBD2|few|TRBJ2-5
TGTGCCAGCTCACCACCCTGGAGGGAGGGTAAAGAGACCCAGTACTTC
CASSPPWREGKETQYF
>TRBV6-6|TRBD1|once|TRBJ1-1
TGTGCCAGCAAAAGAGGGACAGATAACACTGAAGCTTTCTTT
CASKRGTDNTEAFF
>TRBV11-2|TRBD1|-|TRBJ1-2
TGTGCCAGCAGCCCCATAGGCGGACAGGGGGGCAGATTCAACTATGGCTACACCTTC
CASSPIGGQGGRFNYGYTF
>TRBV25-1|-|-|TRBJ1-1
TGTGCCAGCAGTGAATCGGGCAGGGGTCGGGCTTTCTTT
CASSESGRGRAFF
>TRBV27|-|once|TRBJ1-4
TGTGCCAGCAGTATACGAACAGGAGAAAAACTGTTTTTT
CASSIRTGEKLFF
>TRBV2|-|once|TRBJ1-1
TGTGCCAGCAGTGATCAAGAGGGCGGATTTGAAGCTTTCTTT
CASSDQEGGFEAFF
>TRBV7-2|TRBD1|-|TRBJ1-2
TGTGCCAGCAGCTTAGTCGGACAGGGCAACTATGGCTACACCTTC
CASSLVGQGNYGYTF
>TRBV11-2|TRBD2|-|TRBJ2-7
TGTGCCAGCAGCTTGCGACTAGCGGGGGGAGGCGAGCAGTACTTC
CASSLRLAGGGEQYF
>TRBV11-2|-|-|TRBJ2-1
TGTGCCAGCACCCTTTATGGAGAGGATGAGCAGTTCTTC
CASTLYGEDEQFF
>TRBV14|-|-|TRBJ1-1
TGTGCCAGCAGCCAAGCGGGGGGGTCGAACACTGAAGCTTTCTTT
CASSQAGGSNTEAFF
>TRBV5-4|-|-|TRBJ2-7
TGTGCCAGCAGCTTTACCTACGAGCAGTACTTC
CASSFTYEQYF
>TRBV7-9|TRBD1|once|TRBJ2-1
TGTGCCAGCAGCCCGAAGGGGGCAGGCTACAATGAGCAGTTCTTC
CASSPKGAGYNEQFF
>TRBV2|-|-|TRBJ2-3
TGTGCCAGCAGTGTAGACCCCCTTAAGGGAGGCACAGATACGCAGTATTTT
CASSVDPLKGGTDTQYF
>TRBV6-1|TRBD1|once|TRBJ1-2
TGTGCCAGCAGTGAATACGGGACAGGGCATTCTAACTATGGCTACACCTTC
CASSEYGTGHSNYGYTF